These T cell receptor beta chains were read from a single sample in a study of cytomegalovirus exposure and HLA in healthy donors. Sequenced by immunoSEQ multiplex PCR; TCRdb stores in-frame clones only, minus some. The sample includes more than 95,000 clones, around 80% of them seen just once. Sequencing was done on a sample of PBMCs. These receptors originate from a woman aged 40 to 49 in good health and CMV-seronegative. Both conserved end residues are part of each CDR3. Each record gives: J gene, clone size, V gene, D gene, CDR3 DNA, CDR3 protein. The D gene is left open where the match is weak. Expanded clones are given a class, and other clones once, few, many or no size at all.

TRBJ2-4	.	TRBV5-1	.	TGCGCCAGCAGCGCTAGTATACGCAAAAACATTCAGTACTTC	CASSASIRKNIQYF
TRBJ1-1	.	TRBV28	TRBD1	TGTGCCAGCGATGGACGGCCAGGGGGAAGGGGGACTGAAGCTTTCTTT	CASDGRPGGRGTEAFF
TRBJ2-2	.	TRBV28	TRBD2	TGTGCCAGCAGTCGGACTAGCAGACCCGGGGAGCTGTTTTTT	CASSRTSRPGELFF
TRBJ1-2	few	TRBV6-4	TRBD1	TGTGCCAGCAGTGCCGGGGGACAGGGTCCGTATGGCTACACCTTC	CASSAGGQGPYGYTF
TRBJ2-1	.	TRBV14	TRBD2	TGTGCCAGCAGCCCCGGCAGCGGGAGGTACTACAATGAGCAGTTCTTC	CASSPGSGRYYNEQFF
TRBJ1-2	.	TRBV28	.	TGTGCCAGCAGTTCCTCCGGACTTTGGAGCTACACCTTC	CASSSSGLWSYTF
TRBJ1-1	.	TRBV27	.	TGTGCCAGCAGTTTCATGCAGGACACTGAAGCTTTCTTT	CASSFMQDTEAFF
TRBJ2-7	.	TRBV18	TRBD1	TGTGCCAGCTCACCAATAAGAAGTTTACGGACAGGGGGTACGTACGAGCAGTACTTC	CASSPIRSLRTGGTYEQYF
TRBJ2-7	.	TRBV28	TRBD2	TGTGCCAGCAGTTTATACGGGACTAACCCCTACGAGCAGTACTTC	CASSLYGTNPYEQYF
TRBJ1-5	.	TRBV6-1	TRBD1	TGTGCCAGCACCTGGACAGGGAACAATCAGCCCCAGCATTTT	CASTWTGNNQPQHF
TRBJ2-7	few	TRBV13	TRBD2	TGTGCCAGCAGCACTAGCGGGAGCGTCTCCTACGAGCAGTACTTC	CASSTSGSVSYEQYF
TRBJ2-7	.	TRBV19	.	TGTGCCAGCCGTCGCGGCAATTCCTACGAGCAGTACTTC	CASRRGNSYEQYF
TRBJ2-1	.	TRBV7-2	.	TGTGCCAGCAGCTTAGCGGGGAGGCATGAGCAGTTCTTC	CASSLAGRHEQFF
TRBJ2-5	.	TRBV4-2	.	TGTGCCAGCAGCCAAGATCTTGGCAGGGCAGAGACCCAGTACTTC	CASSQDLGRAETQYF
TRBJ2-1	.	TRBV27	.	TGTGCCAGCAGTTTTGGGAGTCCCTACAATGAGCAGTTCTTC	CASSFGSPYNEQFF
TRBJ2-3	.	TRBV5-1	.	TGCGCCAGCAGATCAGACTTGGGCACAGATACGCAGTATTTT	CASRSDLGTDTQYF
TRBJ1-4	.	TRBV5-4	.	TGTGCCAGCAGCTTACAAGGGAGTCCTAATGAAAAACTGTTTTTT	CASSLQGSPNEKLFF
TRBJ2-5	.	TRBV5-6	TRBD1	TGTGCCAGCAGCCGACAAGAGACAGGGCGGCAAGAGACCCAGTACTTC	CASSRQETGRQETQYF
TRBJ2-7	.	TRBV27	.	TGTGCCAGCAGTCCGAGGAGCTCCTACGAGCAGTACTTC	CASSPRSSYEQYF
TRBJ1-2	once	TRBV11-2	.	TGTGCCAGCAGCTTAGGGTACAGTAGCTATGGCTACACCTTC	CASSLGYSSYGYTF
TRBJ2-7	.	TRBV27	TRBD2	TGTGCCAGCAGTTTACTTACTAGCGCCTACGAGCAGTACTTC	CASSLLTSAYEQYF
TRBJ1-2	once	TRBV19	.	TGTGCCAGTAGTATAGAATGGACAGAGTCTAGTACCTATGGCTACACCTTC	CASSIEWTESSTYGYTF
TRBJ1-2	.	TRBV9	.	TGTGCCAGCAGGAGGGAGGGGGCTAACTATGGCTACACCTTC	CASRREGANYGYTF
TRBJ2-7	.	TRBV10-3	.	TGTGCCATCAGTGGGGCAGGACAGCCTATCTACGAGCAGTACTTC	CAISGAGQPIYEQYF
TRBJ2-6	.	TRBV28	TRBD2	TGTGCCAGCAGTTTAAGGTTTCGGGGGAGGGGCGCTGGGGCCAACGTCCTGACTTTC	CASSLRFRGRGAGANVLTF
TRBJ2-4	.	TRBV19	.	TGTGCCAGTACCCCCTATTTCGTAGCCAAAAACATTCAGTACTTC	CASTPYFVAKNIQYF
TRBJ2-3	.	TRBV7-9	TRBD2	TGTGCCAGCAGCTTAAGCGGGGGGCGCACAGATACGCAGTATTTT	CASSLSGGRTDTQYF
TRBJ1-5	.	TRBV11-2	TRBD1	TGTGCCAGCAGCCAGACAGGGGATCAGCCCCAGCATTTT	CASSQTGDQPQHF
TRBJ1-6	once	TRBV28	.	TGTGCCAGCAAGGGGGGGGGCATGTCCTATAATTCACCCCTCCACTTT	CASKGGGMSYNSPLHF
TRBJ1-2	.	TRBV29-1	TRBD1	TGCAGCGTTCCTGGGACAGGTCATGGCTACACCTTC	CSVPGTGHGYTF
TRBJ2-3	.	TRBV6-1	TRBD2	TGTGCCAGCAGCGACCCGGGACTAGGGACAGATACGCAGTATTTT	CASSDPGLGTDTQYF
TRBJ1-2	.	TRBV6-1	TRBD1	TGTGCCAGCAGTGAATTAATTGCAGGGGGGAATTATGGTGGCTACACCTTC	CASSELIAGGNYGGYTF
TRBJ2-1	.	TRBV4-1	TRBD1	TGCGCCAGCAGCCCAGACAGGGGAGATTCCAATGAGCAGTTCTTC	CASSPDRGDSNEQFF
TRBJ2-1	.	TRBV7-2	.	TGTGCCAGCAGCTTAGCCTCCTCGACGATCCTAGCGTTTCCCTACAATGAGCAGTTCTTC	CASSLASSTILAFPYNEQFF
TRBJ2-5	.	TRBV21-1	.	TGTGCCAGCGGATCCGACAGGGCGGTGGAGACCCAGTACTTC	CASGSDRAVETQYF
TRBJ1-6	.	TRBV7-2	.	TGTGCCAGCAGCTTAGACTATAACTCCTATAATTCACCCCTCCACTTT	CASSLDYNSYNSPLHF
TRBJ2-2	.	TRBV6-4	TRBD2	TGTGCCAGCAAGGGACTAGCGGACACCGGGGAGCTGTTTTTT	CASKGLADTGELFF
TRBJ1-6	few	TRBV11-2	TRBD1	TGTGCCAGCAGCTTAGGAGTTGTCGGACAGGGATATTCACCCCTCCACTTT	CASSLGVVGQGYSPLHF
TRBJ2-2	.	TRBV7-9	.	TGTGCCAGCAGCTTAGGGCAGGGAGGCACCGGGGAGCTGTTTTTT	CASSLGQGGTGELFF
TRBJ1-1	.	TRBV28	TRBD1	TGTGCCAGCAGAAACGGGGGGACAGGGGTTAAAGCTTTCTTT	CASRNGGTGVKAFF
TRBJ1-3	.	TRBV5-4	.	TGTGCCAGCAGCTTGTCAGTCTCTGGAAACACCATATATTTT	CASSLSVSGNTIYF
TRBJ1-5	.	TRBV28	.	TGTGCCAGCAGTTTCGGGGGAGGTGCTCAGCCCCAGCATTTT	CASSFGGGAQPQHF
TRBJ2-7	.	TRBV5-4	.	TGTGCCAGCAGCTTGGGGGGCCCGCAGGCCGAGCAGTACTTC	CASSLGGPQAEQYF